One and the same sample provided the 4 T cell receptor beta chains below, sequenced in a study of tumor and adjacent non-tumor tissue in lung cancer. Three rounds of nested PCR, following a modified ARM-PCR protocol, produced the TCRbeta library. TCRdb re-analysed the multiplex PCR reads in MiXCR, keeping a single row per CDR3 protein. Among under 95,000 distinct CDR3 sequences, approximately 80% were seen once, and the ten largest hold about 47%. RNA was extracted from bulk tissue without any cell sorting. More than 3 cm separated this lung sample from the edge of the tumor. Input material: distant non-tumor lung tissue. These TCRs come from a man in his 60s with non-small cell lung cancer.

For this clonotype: The conserved phenylalanine or tryptophan normally closing the CDR3 is absent here, so this likely arose from a read error. The DNA of the CDR3 is TGTGCCAGCAGCACAGGCACAGATACTCAGTATTTA. This encodes CASSTGTDTQYL. The rearrangement links TRBV6-5 to TRBJ2-3; a possible D gene is TRBD1 (5 bases). Germline CDR1 MNHEY, CDR2 SVGAGI. The CDR3 is made up of 12 amino acids.

With regard to this clonotype: This likely comes from a read error, as the CDR3 has no conserved phenylalanine or tryptophan at its end. Because the CDR3's place on the DNA is in doubt, the DNA is left out and the CDR3 is given as listed by TCRdb. The chain recombines TRBV20-1 with TRBJ1-1; the D segment call TRBD1 is taken from the table without a DNA check. The germline V gene has CDR1 DFQATT and CDR2 SNEGSKA (reference sequence). The CDR3 length is 13 residues, termini included. Here the CDR3 reads CSAKTDRGTEALS.

For this clonotype: No conserved phenylalanine or tryptophan is present at the end of the CDR3, so a read error is the likely explanation. CDR3: CANSQDRAGTTDTQYS. CDR3 nucleotide sequence: TGCGCCAACAGCCAAGATAGAGCGGGCACAACAGATACGCAGTATTCT. The chain couples TRBV4-3 to TRBJ2-3; D perhaps matches TRBD2 (6 bases). CDR1 and CDR2 from the germline V gene are LGHNA and YSLEER. This CDR3 comprises 16 residues.

The rearrangement joins TRBV6-1 to TRBJ2-7, with D unclear. V dropped 4 bases and J dropped 3 bases, with 19 bases sitting between them. The V gene's germline CDR1 is MNHNS and CDR2 SASEGT. This CDR3 is 16 amino acids long. Written as DNA, the CDR3 is TGTGCCAGCAGTGGAACCTCCCGAGAACCAATCTACGAGCAGTACTTC. Protein: CASSGTSREPIYEQYF.